Below, 25 T cell receptor beta chains from the same sample are listed, as sequenced in a study of PD-L1 blockade in urothelial cancer. TCRdb's copy holds only in-frame clones and misses some; the assay was immunoSEQ multiplex PCR. The data hold some 40,000 clones, with 75% to 95% observed a single time. Time point given: peripheral blood 6 weeks after treatment start. The sequences come from PBMCs, collected around atezolizumab (anti-PD-L1) treatment. All receptors come from a man in his 70s with urothelial cancer.

The genes are TRBV5-1 and TRBJ2-3, with TRBD1 as a possible D gene (5 bases). Trimming removed 0 bases from V and 9 bases from J, with 11 bases in between. The CDR3 runs to 13 residues. Germline V gene lookup returns CDR1 SGHRS and CDR2 YFSETQ. The DNA of the CDR3 is TGCGCCAGCAGCTTGGAAAGGCAGGGAACGCAGTATTTT. Its protein is CASSLERQGTQYF. The full variable domain, with the rest looked up from reference TRBV5-1 and TRBJ2-3, is KAGVTQTPRYLIKTRGQQVTLSCSPISGHRSVSWYQQTPGQGLQFLFEYFSETQRNKGNFPGRFSGRQFSNSRSEMNVSTLELGDSALYLCASSLERQGTQYFGPGTRLTVL.

The genes are TRBV30 and TRBJ1-5; D gene ambiguous. Germline-derived CDR1 and CDR2 are GTSNPN and SVGIG (reference sequence). The CDR3 is made up of 13 amino acids. With 4 bases removed from V and 3 bases from J, the gap between germline ends came to 10 bases. The CDR3 coding sequence is TGTGCCTGGACTCTGGGAGCCAATCAGCCCCAGCATTTT. It encodes CAWTLGANQPQHF.

This sequence joins TRBV28 and TRBJ2-1, with 8 bases that match TRBD1. J gave up 3 bases and V 5 bases, and 6 bases lay outside the gene matches. There are 15 residues in the CDR3. Germline values: CDR1 MDHEN, CDR2 SYDVKM. CDR3 amino acids: CASSIRQGSYNEQFF. The CDR3 DNA reads as TGTGCCAGCAGTATCAGACAGGGGAGCTACAATGAGCAGTTCTTC.

CDR3 in DNA: TGCAGCGTTGGGAAAACAGGGGCAACTAATGAAAAACTGTTTTTT. Translation: CSVGKTGATNEKLFF. This chain uses TRBV29-1 with TRBJ1-4, with 7 bases fitting TRBD1. The CDR3 sequence is 15 residues long. Germline V gene data show CDR1 as SQVTM and CDR2 as ANQGSEA. Trimming took 4 bases from V and 0 from J; bases not matched to a gene: 5.

The J gene is TRBJ2-1, the V gene TRBV5-8; no clear D. CDR3 length: 16 amino acids. The germline gives CDR1 SGHTS, CDR2 YDEGEE. The V end lost 3 bases, the J end lost 6 bases, and 19 bases lay between the germline ends. The CDR3 region is CASSSEISRRPNEQFF. The DNA of the CDR3 is TGTGCCAGCAGCTCCGAAATTAGCCGAAGACCCAATGAGCAGTTCTTC.

The J gene is TRBJ1-2, the V gene TRBV6-5, with 9 bases lining up with TRBD1. The CDR3 is made up of 14 amino acids. CDR1 is MNHEY and CDR2 is SVGAGI in the germline V gene. V dropped 8 bases and J dropped 7; count of bases not matched to a gene: 11. The DNA for the CDR3 is TGTGCCAGCGGAACAGGGGGCGTATTTGGTGGCTACACCTTC. Translated: CASGTGGVFGGYTF.

The V and J genes are TRBV19 and TRBJ2-7, with 9 bases that match TRBD2. Germline CDR1 and CDR2: LNHDA and SQIVND (reference sequence). The J segment lost 7 bases and the V segment lost 5 bases, leaving 12 bases of the junction unmatched. The CDR3 is 15 amino acids. The CDR3 is CASSSQGLAQQEQYF. The DNA of the CDR3 is TGTGCCAGTAGTTCCCAGGGACTAGCTCAGCAAGAGCAGTACTTC.

V and J are TRBV7-9 and TRBJ2-5; D is perhaps TRBD1 (7 bases). CDR1 SEHNR and CDR2 FQNEAQ come from the germline V gene (reference sequence). V lost 5 bases and J lost 4, with 26 bases in between. CDR3 size: 18 residues. CDR3 DNA: TGTGCCAGCAGCCCCGATTTCCGAGAGAGGGGGCGGGGAGAGACCCAGTACTTC. Encoded protein: CASSPDFRERGRGETQYF.

The chain recombines TRBV5-1 with TRBJ2-2; 7 nucleotides align to TRBD2. Germline V CDR1 and CDR2: SGHRS, YFSETQ. Trimming at V came to 1 base and at J to 3 bases, leaving 0 bases not matched to a gene. This CDR3 contains 14 residues. Written as DNA, the CDR3 is TGCGCCAGCAGCTTGCGGGGGGACACCGGGGAGCTGTTTTTT. Its protein product is CASSLRGDTGELFF.

The chain is built from TRBV7-6 and TRBJ2-7; TRBD2 agrees at 7 bases. The CDR3 is 13 amino acids. Germline V gene data show CDR1 as SGHVS and CDR2 as FNYEAQ. V shed 5 bases, J shed 1 base, and the junction held 2 bases outside the gene matches. The CDR3: CASSVGGSYEQYF. In DNA, the CDR3 is TGTGCCAGCAGCGTCGGGGGGTCCTACGAGCAGTACTTC.

V is TRBV18 and J is TRBJ2-1; D is undetermined. This CDR3 has 12 amino acids. V was pared by 3 bases and J by 8 bases, with 8 bases between. The germline V gene encodes CDR1 KGHSH and CDR2 LQKENI. The CDR3 loop reads CASSPMGYEQFF. The CDR3 DNA is TGTGCCAGCTCACCGATGGGCTATGAGCAGTTCTTC.

The chain joins TRBV5-6 to TRBJ1-3, with D possibly TRBD1 on 5 matching bases. Trimming shortened V by 3 bases and J by 1 base, and 17 bases separated the two germline ends. CDR1 is SGHDT, CDR2 YYEEEE, per germline. The CDR3 is 17 residues long. This CDR3 is CASSSMTDRASGNTIYF. As DNA, the CDR3 is TGTGCCAGCAGCTCGATGACTGACAGAGCTTCTGGAAACACCATATATTTT.

The chain employs TRBV11-2 and TRBJ2-2; TRBD2 matches 7 bases. Trimming at V came to 3 bases and at J to 4 bases, leaving 11 bases not matched to a gene. The CDR3 is 17 amino acids. The germline V gene encodes CDR1 SGHAT and CDR2 FQNNGV. DNA of the CDR3: TGTGCCAGCAGCTTCGGGGGGTCGGGGTTGGGCACCGGGGAGCTGTTTTTT. Its protein product is CASSFGGSGLGTGELFF.

V and J are TRBV7-6 and TRBJ2-5; 9 positions match TRBD2. Germline values: CDR1 SGHVS, CDR2 FNYEAQ. This CDR3 region has 15 residues. With V trimmed by 1 base and J by 5 bases, 5 bases remained unmatched. As DNA, the CDR3 is TGTGCCAGCAGCTTAGTGGCTAGCGGGACGGAGACCCAGTACTTC. Encoded protein: CASSLVASGTETQYF.

V usage is TRBV6-1 and J usage is TRBJ1-4; D remains ambiguous. The CDR3 has 15 residues. V was pared by 5 bases and J by 4 bases, with 14 bases between. Germline lookup yields CDR1 MNHNS and CDR2 SASEGT. CDR3: CASSPIEGVNEKLFF. CDR3 sequence (DNA): TGTGCCAGCAGTCCTATTGAGGGCGTTAATGAAAAACTGTTTTTT.

The chain is built from TRBV9 and TRBJ2-3; D is possibly TRBD2 (5 bases). This CDR3 is built from 14 residues. CDR1 is SGDLS, CDR2 YYNGEE, per germline. Trimming removed 4 bases at V and 5 bases at J, with 14 bases between. CDR3 coding DNA: TGTGCCAGCAGCATACGAGGGAACGGAGATACGCAGTATTTT. Its protein is CASSIRGNGDTQYF.

The chain links TRBV4-1 to TRBJ2-7; TRBD2 agrees at 7 bases. The ends lost 4 bases at V and 1 base at J; junction bases unmatched: 4. Germline V lookup: CDR1 MGHRA, CDR2 YSYEKL. This CDR3 is built from 14 residues. The CDR3 coding sequence is TGCGCCAGCAGCCGACGGGAGGATTCCTACGAGCAGTACTTC. Its protein is CASSRREDSYEQYF.

This clone occurred a few times. V gene TRBV28 combines with J gene TRBJ1-1, with D possibly being TRBD1 (6 bases). Trimming removed 3 bases from V and 7 bases from J, with 15 bases in between. Germline CDR1 reads MDHEN; CDR2 reads SYDVKM. This CDR3 is built from 14 residues. The CDR3: CASSFLDRQDEAFF. The CDR3 DNA is TGTGCCAGCAGTTTCCTCGACAGACAGGATGAAGCTTTCTTT.

The chain has TRBV29-1 and TRBJ1-4; D gene unclear. Germline CDR1 and CDR2: SQVTM and ANQGSEA. Between the trimmed V and J ends, which lost 4 bases and 7 bases, there was a span of 7 bases. The CDR3 consists of 11 residues. The CDR3 spells CSVGSGEKLFF. DNA of the CDR3: TGCAGCGTTGGGTCGGGTGAAAAACTGTTTTTT.

V and J are TRBV4-1 and TRBJ1-6; the D is unclear. V was trimmed by 1 base and J by 9 bases, leaving 13 bases between them. Germline values: CDR1 MGHRA, CDR2 YSYEKL. The CDR3 spans 15 residues. CDR3 protein: CASSQGAGPGSPLHF. The CDR3 DNA sequence: TGCGCCAGCAGCCAAGGGGCAGGCCCCGGTTCACCCCTCCACTTT.

This clone was counted once. V is TRBV5-1 and J is TRBJ2-1; TRBD1 agrees at 8 bases. Germline V gene data show CDR1 as SGHRS and CDR2 as YFSETQ. V shed 1 base, J shed 6 bases, and the junction held 6 bases outside the gene matches. The CDR3 is 15 amino acids. CDR3 protein: CASSLMGQAPNEQFF. CDR3 DNA sequence: TGCGCCAGCAGCTTGATGGGACAGGCTCCCAATGAGCAGTTCTTC.

This chain joins TRBV9 and TRBJ2-3; TRBD2 matches at 11 bases. Looked up from germline, CDR1 is SGDLS and CDR2 is YYNGEE. The J segment lost 3 bases and the V segment lost 0 bases, leaving 12 bases of the junction unmatched. CDR3 size: 19 residues. The CDR3, as DNA: TGTGCCAGCAGCGTAGATGGTTGGTCTAGCGGGAGGATAACAGATACGCAGTATTTT. Translating it yields CASSVDGWSSGRITDTQYF.

The chain couples TRBV5-1 to TRBJ1-2; no definite D call. Germline V gene data show CDR1 as SGHRS and CDR2 as YFSETQ. V dropped 4 bases and J dropped 2 bases, with 12 bases sitting between them. This CDR3 is built from 14 residues. CDR3 in amino acids: CASSGSSGNYGYTF. The CDR3 bases are TGCGCCAGCAGCGGTTCATCCGGGAACTATGGCTACACCTTC.

In DNA, the CDR3 is TGTGCCAGCAGTGTAGGACAGGGGGCCCTTGGGGGGACCCAGTACTTC. Translation gives CASSVGQGALGGTQYF. The chain recombines TRBV6-1 with TRBJ2-5; 11 positions match TRBD1. Looked up from germline, CDR1 is MNHNS and CDR2 is SASEGT. The CDR3 has 16 amino acids. The ends lost 4 bases at V and 7 bases at J; junction bases unmatched: 11.

The CDR3 DNA follows: TGTGCCAGCAGCGTAGCTACTAGCGCGGGATACAATGAGCAGTTCTTC. It specifies CASSVATSAGYNEQFF. The chain recombines TRBV9 with TRBJ2-1; 7 positions agree with TRBD2. The CDR3 consists of 16 residues. After removal of 0 bases from V and 4 bases from J, the junction contained 7 bases not matched to a gene. Per the germline V gene, CDR1 is SGDLS and CDR2 is YYNGEE.